These 19 T cell receptor beta chains were all obtained from the same sample, sequenced in a study of patients and donors after allogeneic stem cell transplantation. A single record per CDR3 protein comes from TCRdb applying MiXCR to the RT-PCR reads. The sample contains about 200,000 distinct CDR3 sequences, about 38% of which appear only once. Material for sequencing was blood, either unsorted or a sorted T cell fraction (not recorded which). The source is a human donor who was either an allogeneic HSCT recipient or a stem cell or donor lymphocyte infusion donor (not recorded which). It is not recorded whose cells these are; they may come from a transplant donor.

This rearrangement joins TRBV30 to TRBJ2-1, with D perhaps TRBD1 or TRBD2 (5 bases each). The ends were cut back, 2 bases at V and 3 bases at J, with 20 bases in the middle. This CDR3 contains 17 residues. Germline CDR1 GTSNPN, CDR2 SVGIG (reference sequence). In nucleotides, the CDR3 is TGTGCCTGGAGTAGGGGACGGAGCAGAGGAGACTACAATGAGCAGTTCTTC. Protein product: CAWSRGRSRGDYNEQFF.

Only a few counts were recorded for this clonotype. The chain has TRBV6-5 and TRBJ1-3; the D gene is possibly TRBD1 (6 bases). V lost 5 bases, J lost 0 bases, and 11 bases lay in between. There are 15 residues in the CDR3. Germline-derived CDR1 and CDR2 are MNHEY and SVGAGI. DNA of the CDR3: TGTGCCAGCAGTCGCCAGGGGATCTCTGGAAACACCATATATTTT. Its translation is CASSRQGISGNTIYF.

This clonotype was seen many times. V is TRBV10-3 and J is TRBJ1-1; D gene unclear. Trimming left V 6 bases short and J 5 bases short, with 10 bases between. Germline CDR1 ENHRY, CDR2 SYGVKD. CDR3 length: 12 residues. CDR3 bases: TGTGCCATCAGGGATTTGAGGACTGAAGCTTTCTTT. Translated: CAIRDLRTEAFF.

This clonotype has just a few counts. The chain employs TRBV20-1 and TRBJ1-1; a possible D gene is TRBD1 (6 bases). This CDR3 has 14 residues. Germline V gene sequence: CDR1 DFQATT, CDR2 SNEGSKA (reference sequence). Trimming took 0 bases from V and 1 from J, leaving 9 bases between them. The CDR3 loop reads CSAREGGWNTEAFF. The CDR3, as DNA: TGCAGTGCTAGAGAAGGGGGATGGAACACTGAAGCTTTCTTT.

The CDR3 bases are TGTGCCAGCAACCTTGGGATGGGGTGGGGAAGCAATCAGCCCCAGCATTTT. It yields the protein CASNLGMGWGSNQPQHF. This chain uses TRBV7-6 with TRBJ1-5; D is uncertain. The germline CDR1 and CDR2 sequences are SGHVS and FNYEAQ. The CDR3 runs 17 residues. Trimming removed 7 bases from V and 1 base from J, with 20 bases in between.

The chain carries TRBV9 and TRBJ2-3; TRBD2 is a possible D gene (7 bases). The germline V gene encodes CDR1 SGDLS and CDR2 YYNGEE. The CDR3 consists of 14 residues. V was clipped by 1 base and J by 9 bases, with 15 bases between them. The CDR3 region is CASSVSGGAKTQYF. DNA for the CDR3: TGTGCCAGCAGCGTAAGTGGGGGGGCCAAAACGCAGTATTTT.

This clonotype was seen more than once but under ten times. The V and J genes are TRBV5-1 and TRBJ1-2, with a possible D match to TRBD1 (5 bases). CDR1 is SGHRS, CDR2 YFSETQ, per germline. The CDR3 is 16 residues long. V lost 5 bases, J lost 0 bases, and 17 bases lay in between. Written as DNA, the CDR3 is TGCGCCAGCAGACTCTTGGGGACGGCCGCTAACTATGGCTACACCTTC. Amino acids: CASRLLGTAANYGYTF.

This clonotype was detected only a few times. This chain uses TRBV20-1 with TRBJ2-3; D is possibly TRBD1 or TRBD2 (5 bases each). The germline V gene has CDR1 DFQATT and CDR2 SNEGSKA (reference sequence). The CDR3 has 13 residues. V lost 5 bases to trimming and J lost 6 bases, with 15 bases between them. CDR3 sequence: CSAVRDLGDTQYF. CDR3 nucleotides: TGCAGTGCTGTTAGGGACCTAGGGGATACGCAGTATTTT.

The V gene is TRBV5-1, the J gene TRBJ2-7, with D perhaps matching TRBD1 (5 bases). V was clipped by 0 bases and J by 3 bases, with 13 bases between them. Germline V gene lookup returns CDR1 SGHRS and CDR2 YFSETQ. This CDR3 spans 15 amino acids. Written as DNA, the CDR3 is TGCGCCAGCAGCTTGGTTGGACAACCGGGCTACGAGCAGTACTTC. It codes for CASSLVGQPGYEQYF.

This clonotype has more than one count but fewer than ten. This sequence joins TRBV4-1 and TRBJ1-2; possible D gene TRBD1, 5 bases. Germline V gives CDR1 MGHRA, CDR2 YSYEKL. V dropped 0 bases and J dropped 2 bases, with 13 bases sitting between them. The CDR3 sequence is 16 residues long. CDR3 region: CASSQESAGWNYGYTF. In DNA, the CDR3 is TGCGCCAGCAGCCAAGAATCGGCAGGGTGGAACTATGGCTACACCTTC.

The J gene is TRBJ2-7, the V gene TRBV4-3; D is unclear. This CDR3 region has 14 residues. The V end was cut by 0 bases, the J end by 2 bases, with 8 bases between. CDR1 is LGHNA and CDR2 is YSLEER in the germline V gene. The CDR3 loop reads CASSQDLKTYEQYF. In nucleotides, the CDR3 is TGCGCCAGCAGCCAAGATCTGAAAACCTACGAGCAGTACTTC.

V usage is TRBV4-1 and J usage is TRBJ2-2, with TRBD2 as a possible D gene (6 bases). Per the germline V gene, CDR1 is MGHRA and CDR2 is YSYEKL. Trimming took off 3 bases at V and 2 bases at J, with 10 bases between the two ends. The CDR3 length is 15 residues. The CDR3 here is CASSHPGLNTGELFF. DNA for the CDR3: TGCGCCAGCAGCCACCCGGGACTCAACACCGGGGAGCTGTTTTTT.

This clonotype showed up just a few times. The chain uses TRBV15 and TRBJ1-2; perhaps TRBD1 as D (5 bases). This CDR3 comprises 16 residues. Trimming cost V 0 bases and J 4 bases, with 15 bases left between them. Looked up from germline, CDR1 is LNHNV and CDR2 is YYDKDF (reference sequence). The CDR3: CATSRDRVSGAYGYTF. The CDR3 DNA follows: TGTGCCACCAGCAGAGACAGGGTGTCAGGAGCCTATGGCTACACCTTC.

This clonotype showed up just a few times. This chain uses TRBV12-3 or TRBV12-4 with TRBJ1-1; 9 bases fit TRBD1. V trimming: 6 bases; J trimming: 4 bases; junction bases outside the gene matches: 3. The CDR3 is 13 amino acids. CDR3 coding DNA: TGTGCCAGCAGCGGGACAGGGAGCACTGAAGCTTTCTTT. It codes for CASSGTGSTEAFF.

The chain links TRBV12-3 or TRBV12-4 to TRBJ1-3; weak D call: TRBD1 (5 bases). V lost 7 bases and J lost 0, with 13 bases in between. CDR3 length equals 15 residues. The CDR3 loop is CASTYRPISGNTIYF. DNA of the CDR3: TGTGCCAGCACCTACAGGCCCATCTCTGGAAACACCATATATTTT.

A few counts support this clonotype. This sequence joins TRBV12-3 or TRBV12-4 and TRBJ1-5; 10 bases align to TRBD1. The ends lost 5 bases at V and 8 bases at J; junction bases unmatched: 6. The CDR3 consists of 14 residues. This CDR3 reads CASSRDRGLEPQHF. In DNA, the CDR3 is TGTGCCAGCAGTCGGGACAGGGGCCTGGAGCCCCAGCATTTT.

The chain employs TRBV12-3 or TRBV12-4 and TRBJ1-5, with TRBD1 matching 8 bases. The V and J ends lost 8 bases and 5 bases, in that order; junction bases with no gene match: 11. CDR3 length: 15 amino acids. The DNA for the CDR3 is TGTGCCAGCGGAGCAGGACAGGGCGGGTATCAGCCCCAGCATTTT. It translates to CASGAGQGGYQPQHF.

This clonotype appeared a few times. The V call is TRBV28, the J call TRBJ1-1; 9 nucleotides align to TRBD1. V shed 6 bases and J 3 bases; nucleotides not matched to a gene: 5. CDR1 is MDHEN, CDR2 SYDVKM, per germline. This CDR3 is 14 amino acids long. The DNA for the CDR3 is TGTGCCAGCAGATCACAGGGGGCGTACACTGAAGCTTTCTTT. It translates to CASRSQGAYTEAFF.

This clonotype was counted between two and nine times. The chain employs TRBV28 and TRBJ1-6, with D maybe TRBD1 (5 bases). Germline V gene lookup returns CDR1 MDHEN and CDR2 SYDVKM. Between the trimmed V and J ends, which lost 4 bases and 7 bases, there was a span of 11 bases. The CDR3 is 14 amino acids. In nucleotides, the CDR3 is TGTGCCAGCAGTTCCGGGACCCAAAATTCACCCCTCCACTTT. Amino acids: CASSSGTQNSPLHF.